These T cell receptor beta chains were read from a single sample in a study of long-term antiretroviral therapy in people with HIV. TCRdb's copy holds only in-frame clones and misses some; the assay was immunoSEQ multiplex PCR. The data contain about 24,000 clones, roughly four fifths of them singletons. The source material was unsorted PBMCs, sampled 0.4 years after starting antiretroviral therapy. The source of these receptors is a man aged 50 to 60 with HIV. The CDR3 runs from the conserved cysteine through the conserved F or W. D genes are given only for firm matches. Clone sizes are given selectively: once, few, many, or a class where the clone is expanded.

>TRBJ2-5|NA|TRBV6-5|NA
CASSYLDAGRETQYF
TGTGCCAGCAGTTACTTAGATGCGGGGAGGGAGACCCAGTACTTC
>TRBJ1-1|few|TRBV19|NA
CASSIGSGFEAFF
TGTGCCAGTAGTATCGGCAGCGGGTTTGAAGCTTTCTTT
>TRBJ1-5|few|TRBV19|NA
CASTPYSNQPQHF
TGTGCCAGTACCCCTTATAGCAATCAGCCCCAGCATTTT
>TRBJ2-1|once|TRBV5-4|TRBD1
CASSLEQGEFF
TGTGCCAGCAGCTTGGAACAGGGGGAGTTCTTC
>TRBJ1-3|NA|TRBV27|NA
CASSLAGTLGNTIYF
TGTGCCAGCAGTTTAGCGGGGACACTCGGAAACACCATATATTTT
>TRBJ1-2|NA|TRBV29-1|NA
CSVAPDSSSYGYTF
TGCAGCGTTGCACCGGATTCCTCCTCCTATGGCTACACCTTC
>TRBJ2-7|NA|TRBV27|NA
CASSLDGADTPYEQYF
TGTGCCAGCAGTTTAGACGGGGCCGATACCCCCTACGAGCAGTACTTC
>TRBJ2-7|NA|TRBV11-2|NA
CASSLGGREQYF
TGTGCCAGCAGCTTAGGGGGGCGCGAGCAGTACTTC
>TRBJ2-3|NA|TRBV11-2|NA
CASSLDRLTDTQYF
TGTGCCAGCAGCTTAGACCGACTGACAGATACGCAGTATTTT
>TRBJ2-7|NA|TRBV4-1|TRBD1
CASSPGQGAIYEQYF
TGCGCCAGCAGCCCAGGACAGGGGGCCATCTACGAGCAGTACTTC
>TRBJ1-2|NA|TRBV9|TRBD1
CASTTGQAQGWGYTF
TGTGCCAGCACAACGGGACAGGCTCAGGGGTGGGGCTACACCTTC
>TRBJ2-7|NA|TRBV7-8|NA
CASSFRTAYLATYEQYF
TGTGCCAGCAGCTTTCGGACAGCCTACCTGGCAACCTACGAGCAGTACTTC
>TRBJ2-1|once|TRBV2|TRBD2
CASIAGGGSYNEQFF
TGTGCCAGCATTGCGGGGGGTGGATCCTACAATGAGCAGTTCTTC
>TRBJ1-2|NA|TRBV5-1|NA
CASSDPGRAIYGYTF
TGCGCCAGCAGCGACCCGGGACGAGCTATCTATGGCTACACCTTC
>TRBJ1-1|NA|TRBV20-1|NA
CSASLQSEAFF
TGCAGTGCTAGCCTACAGTCCGAAGCTTTCTTT
>TRBJ2-2|NA|TRBV13|TRBD2
CASSLHFVGTSGGSNTGELFF
TGTGCCAGCAGCTTACATTTTGTGGGGACTAGCGGGGGTTCGAACACCGGGGAGCTGTTTTTT
>TRBJ1-3|NA|TRBV7-2|NA
CASTPGRPSGNTIYF
TGTGCCAGCACCCCCGGACGGCCCTCTGGAAACACCATATATTTT
>TRBJ2-5|NA|TRBV9|TRBD2
CASSVGVAGLARGGETQYF
TGTGCCAGCAGCGTAGGAGTCGCGGGACTAGCGAGAGGAGGGGAGACCCAGTACTTC
>TRBJ2-6|NA|TRBV4-1|NA
CASSQEEISSGANVLTF
TGCGCCAGCAGCCAAGAAGAGATTTCCTCTGGGGCCAACGTCCTGACTTTC
>TRBJ2-6|once|TRBV7-9|NA
CASSLSSGGANVLTF
TGTGCCAGCAGCCTCTCCTCGGGAGGGGCCAACGTCCTGACTTTC
>TRBJ1-5|NA|TRBV28|NA
CASSARGNSNQPQHF
TGTGCCAGCAGTGCTAGGGGAAATAGCAATCAGCCCCAGCATTTT
>TRBJ1-2|NA|TRBV28|TRBD1
CASLSLGQPNYGYTF
TGTGCCAGCTTATCTCTGGGACAGCCTAACTATGGCTACACCTTC
>TRBJ2-3|NA|TRBV20-1|NA
CSAARRDTQYF
TGCAGTGCCGCACGGCGAGATACGCAGTATTTT
>TRBJ1-1|once|TRBV18|NA
CASSPPRDRIRENTEAFF
TGTGCCAGCTCACCACCGCGAGACAGGATTAGGGAGAACACTGAAGCTTTCTTT
>TRBJ1-1|NA|TRBV6-5|NA
CASSYSDTEAFF
TGTGCCAGCAGTTACTCGGACACTGAAGCTTTCTTT
>TRBJ1-5|NA|TRBV28|NA
CASRKQGISNQPQHF
TGTGCCAGCAGAAAACAGGGCATTAGCAATCAGCCCCAGCATTTT
>TRBJ1-2|few|TRBV30|NA
CAWSWGGVKSGYTF
TGTGCCTGGAGTTGGGGAGGAGTAAAATCTGGCTACACCTTC
>TRBJ2-4|NA|TRBV19|NA
CASSVGQSQNIQYF
TGTGCCAGTAGTGTAGGACAGTCGCAAAACATTCAGTACTTC
>TRBJ1-2|NA|TRBV28|NA
CATEPPASYGYTF
TGTGCCACCGAGCCCCCAGCCAGCTATGGCTACACCTTC
>TRBJ1-2|NA|TRBV2|NA
CASGSAGWGYTF
TGTGCCAGCGGGAGTGCAGGGTGGGGCTACACCTTC
>TRBJ1-6|few|TRBV25-1|NA
CATGAQSYSPLHF
TGTGCCACCGGGGCACAGTCTTATTCACCCCTCCACTTT
>TRBJ2-4|NA|TRBV9|NA
CASSVGFLAKNIQYF
TGTGCCAGCAGCGTAGGATTCCTAGCCAAAAACATTCAGTACTTC
>TRBJ2-5|NA|TRBV7-2|NA
CASSLAGGGLVETQYF
TGTGCCAGCAGCTTAGCCGGAGGGGGCCTCGTAGAGACCCAGTACTTC
>TRBJ1-3|once|TRBV5-4|NA
CASSLAGAAGNTIYF
TGTGCCAGCAGCTTGGCGGGAGCTGCTGGAAACACCATATATTTT
>TRBJ2-1|NA|TRBV7-3|NA
CASSFNQGGEQFF
TGTGCCAGCAGCTTCAACCAGGGAGGTGAGCAGTTCTTC
>TRBJ2-7|NA|TRBV7-2|TRBD1
CASSLEGQASYEQYF
TGTGCCAGCAGCTTAGAAGGACAGGCGTCCTACGAGCAGTACTTC
>TRBJ1-2|few|TRBV5-3|TRBD1
CARNIGLRQGAGSEGYTF
TGTGCCAGAAACATAGGCCTACGACAGGGGGCTGGGTCGGAAGGCTACACCTTC
>TRBJ1-4|NA|TRBV28|TRBD1
CASLQGRNEKLFF
TGTGCCTCGTTACAGGGGCGGAATGAAAAACTGTTTTTT
>TRBJ1-1|NA|TRBV6-5|NA
CASSYATGWRTEAFF
TGTGCCAGCAGTTACGCTACAGGGTGGAGAACTGAAGCTTTCTTT
>TRBJ1-5|NA|TRBV30|NA
CAWSTGGEEQPQHF
TGTGCCTGGAGTACCGGGGGCGAAGAACAGCCCCAGCATTTT
>TRBJ1-1|NA|TRBV25-1|NA
CASSEYSTDTEAFF
TGTGCCAGCAGTGAATACTCGACGGACACTGAAGCTTTCTTT
>TRBJ2-7|once|TRBV7-9|TRBD1
CASSFQGDEQYF
TGTGCCAGCAGCTTCCAGGGGGACGAGCAGTACTTC
>TRBJ2-7|few|TRBV4-1|NA
CASSRNWGSSYEQYF
TGCGCCAGCAGCAGAAACTGGGGGAGCTCCTACGAGCAGTACTTC
>TRBJ1-1|once|TRBV7-8|NA
CASSSLSGANTEAFF
TGTGCCAGCAGCTCCCTCTCCGGCGCGAACACTGAAGCTTTCTTT
>TRBJ2-3|NA|TRBV2|NA
CASSFQGMSTDTQYF
TGTGCCAGCAGTTTTCAGGGGATGAGCACAGATACGCAGTATTTT
>TRBJ1-2|few|TRBV10-3|NA
CAISEGVPNYGYTF
TGTGCCATCAGTGAAGGGGTCCCTAACTATGGCTACACCTTC
>TRBJ2-1|NA|TRBV2|NA
CASSEGTATYNEQFF
TGTGCCAGCAGTGAAGGGACGGCCACCTACAATGAGCAGTTCTTC
>TRBJ1-4|NA|TRBV28|NA
CASSVFGTTNEKLFF
TGTGCCAGCAGTGTGTTCGGGACAACTAATGAAAAACTGTTTTTT
>TRBJ2-3|NA|TRBV5-5|NA
CASSYGTLGTDTQYF
TGTGCCAGCAGCTACGGGACACTTGGCACAGATACGCAGTATTTT
>TRBJ2-7|NA|TRBV4-2|NA
CASSPHGGGYEQYF
TGTGCCAGCAGCCCCCATGGTGGCGGCTACGAGCAGTACTTC
>TRBJ2-2|once|TRBV7-2|NA
CASRGGQHTGELFF
TGTGCCAGCAGGGGGGGACAGCACACCGGGGAGCTGTTTTTT
>TRBJ2-1|NA|TRBV5-1|TRBD1
CASSWGDRAPNEQFF
TGCGCCAGCAGCTGGGGGGACAGGGCTCCCAATGAGCAGTTCTTC
>TRBJ2-5|NA|TRBV5-6|TRBD2
CASIAAGASQETQYF
TGTGCCAGCATCGCAGCGGGGGCCTCGCAAGAGACCCAGTACTTC
>TRBJ1-5|NA|TRBV27|NA
CASSLNGNQPQHF
TGTGCCAGCAGTTTAAATGGCAATCAGCCCCAGCATTTT